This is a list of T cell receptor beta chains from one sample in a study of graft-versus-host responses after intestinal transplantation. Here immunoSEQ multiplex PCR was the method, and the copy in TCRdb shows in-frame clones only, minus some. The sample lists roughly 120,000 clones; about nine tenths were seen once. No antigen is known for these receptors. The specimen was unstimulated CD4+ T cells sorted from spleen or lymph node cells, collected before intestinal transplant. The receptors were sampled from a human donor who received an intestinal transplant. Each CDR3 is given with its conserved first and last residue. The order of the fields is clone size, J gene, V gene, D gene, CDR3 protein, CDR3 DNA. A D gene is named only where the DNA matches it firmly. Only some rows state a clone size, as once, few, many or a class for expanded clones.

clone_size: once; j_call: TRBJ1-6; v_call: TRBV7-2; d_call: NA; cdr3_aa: CASSLTPSSYNSPLHF; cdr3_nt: TGTGCCAGCAGCTTGACACCAAGCTCCTATAATTCACCCCTCCACTTT
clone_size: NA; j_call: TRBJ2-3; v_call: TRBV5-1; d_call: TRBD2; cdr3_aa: CASSLVLAAGADTQYF; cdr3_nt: TGCGCCAGCAGCTTGGTCCTAGCGGCAGGAGCAGATACGCAGTATTTT
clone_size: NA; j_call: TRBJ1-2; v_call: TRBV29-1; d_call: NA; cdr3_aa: CSVDRQMSANYGYTF; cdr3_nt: TGCAGCGTTGATCGACAGATGAGTGCTAACTATGGCTACACCTTC
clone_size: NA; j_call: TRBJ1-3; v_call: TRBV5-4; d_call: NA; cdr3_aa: CASSPGLPYIPGNTIYF; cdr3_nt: TGTGCCAGCAGCCCGGGATTACCCTACATCCCTGGAAACACCATATATTTT
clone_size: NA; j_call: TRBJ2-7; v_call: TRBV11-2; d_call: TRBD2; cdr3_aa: CASSLSASGNHEQYF; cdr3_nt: TGTGCCAGCAGCTTATCGGCTAGCGGGAACCACGAGCAGTACTTC
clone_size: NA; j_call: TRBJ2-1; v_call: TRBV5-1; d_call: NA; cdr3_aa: CASSGRGPYNEQFF; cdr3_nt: TGCGCCAGCTCCGGCAGGGGTCCCTACAATGAGCAGTTCTTC
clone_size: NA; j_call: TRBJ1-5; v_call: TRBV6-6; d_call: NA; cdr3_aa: CASSYRGLSNQPQHF; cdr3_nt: TGTGCCAGCAGTTACAGGGGACTCAGCAATCAGCCCCAGCATTTT
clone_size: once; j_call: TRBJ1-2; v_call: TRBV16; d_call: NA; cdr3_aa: CASSPNYGYTF; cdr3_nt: TGTGCCAGCAGTCCAAACTATGGCTACACCTTC
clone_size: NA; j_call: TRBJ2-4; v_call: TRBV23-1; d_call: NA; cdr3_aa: CASKNRDILGAKNIQYF; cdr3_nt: TGCGCCAGCAAAAACCGGGATATCCTGGGGGCCAAAAACATTCAGTACTTC
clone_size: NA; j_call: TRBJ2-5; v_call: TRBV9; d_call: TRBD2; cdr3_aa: CAGKGGETQYF; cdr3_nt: TGTGCCGGCAAGGGAGGGGAGACCCAGTACTTC